This TCR beta chain was captured by sequencing in a study of blood T cell repertoires in COVID-19. Looking at the study overall: Acute and convalescent COVID-19 samples came from the United States, Italy and Spain. T cells, B-cell-depleted T cells, or PBMCs supplied cDNA or gDNA.

Authors' data handling: Researchers report that nucleated cell counts were estimated from reference gene primer amplification. The method was immunoSEQ multiplex PCR; TCRdb's version includes in-frame clones alone and lacks a portion of them. The DNA was the basis for D and trimming; V, J and clone size are from that table. The sample records a few hundred thousand clones, approximately 79% being singletons. This clone turned up a few times. V dropped 3 bases and J dropped 1 base, with 6 bases sitting between them. The CDR3 totals 13 residues. Germline lookup yields CDR1 LNHDA and CDR2 SQIVND (reference sequence).

The chain couples TRBV19 to TRBJ1-1; D is ambiguous. This clonotype was obtained from a human donor in a cohort sampled during active COVID-19. The sequencing input was peripheral blood. As DNA, the CDR3 is TGTGCCAGTAGTATGTCATCGAACACTGAAGCTTTCTTT. It encodes CASSMSSNTEAFF.